The next 10 T cell receptor beta chains were all read from a single sample in a study of T cell changes during pregnancy in multiple sclerosis. Produced via immunoSEQ multiplex PCR; TCRdb's table is partial and in-frame only. Seen here are tens of thousands of clones, 90% observed once, and the top ten hold 8% to 10%. The sequencing used peripheral blood, collected after pregnancy. These receptors originate from a female donor in good health, enrolled as a control in a pregnancy study.

The CDR3 sequence: CASRLQGLNTEAFF. The DNA of the CDR3 is TGTGCCAGCAGACTACAGGGACTGAACACTGAAGCTTTCTTT. V and J are TRBV6-5 and TRBJ1-1; D might be TRBD1 (6 bases). Germline CDR1 reads MNHEY; CDR2 reads SVGAGI. Trimming shortened V by 6 bases and J by 0 bases, and 11 bases separated the two germline ends. This CDR3 has 14 residues.

The chain is built from TRBV11-3 and TRBJ2-7; the D gene is possibly TRBD2 (5 bases). The CDR3 runs to 14 residues. The V gene's germline CDR1 is SGHNT and CDR2 YENEEA. V lost 5 bases and J 1 base, leaving 12 bases between the germline ends. CDR3 amino acids: CASSLDPGSYEQYF. CDR3 nucleotides: TGTGCCAGCAGCCTTGATCCGGGGTCCTACGAGCAGTACTTC.

This chain joins TRBV19 and TRBJ1-5; D perhaps matches TRBD1 (5 bases). This CDR3 contains 16 residues. Germline V gives CDR1 LNHDA, CDR2 SQIVND (reference sequence). Trimming removed 3 bases at V and 3 bases at J, with 15 bases between. The CDR3 here is CASSIKGSTANQPQHF. As DNA, the CDR3 is TGTGCCAGTAGTATTAAGGGGTCTACTGCCAATCAGCCCCAGCATTTT.

The chain recombines TRBV27 with TRBJ1-2, with D unresolved. CDR3 length: 13 amino acids. CDR1 and CDR2 (germline): MNHEY, SMNVEV (reference sequence). Trimming took 9 bases from V and 8 from J, leaving 19 bases between them. CDR3 nucleotide sequence: TGTGCCAGGAATCTAAGAGGAGACCTCGGCTACACCTTC. It codes for CARNLRGDLGYTF.

This clone was detected only a few times. The chain couples TRBV4-1 to TRBJ1-6; D gene uncertain. The germline V and J ends were trimmed by 0 bases and 2 bases, with 11 bases remaining between them. CDR1 MGHRA and CDR2 YSYEKL come from the germline V gene. The CDR3 totals 17 residues. The CDR3 DNA reads as TGCGCCAGCAGCCAAGATGGGCAGGCACCCTATAATTCACCCCTCCACTTT. Its protein is CASSQDGQAPYNSPLHF.

This clone was seen only once. This chain uses TRBV6-5 with TRBJ2-7, with D perhaps TRBD1 (6 bases). Trimming pared 4 bases from V and 9 bases from J, leaving 13 bases between. This CDR3 is built from 12 residues. Germline lookup yields CDR1 MNHEY and CDR2 SVGAGI. DNA for the CDR3: TGTGCCAGCAGTTTTGTAGGGGGAGTGCAGTACTTC. This translates into CASSFVGGVQYF.

The chain couples TRBV18 to TRBJ1-3, with TRBD1 matching over 7 bases. The length of the CDR3 is 16 residues. Germline CDR1 KGHSH, CDR2 LQKENI. V shed 3 bases and J 3 bases; nucleotides not matched to a gene: 8. The CDR3 DNA follows: TGTGCCAGCTCACCGAAGACAGGGTCGGGTGGAAACACCATATATTTT. This translates into CASSPKTGSGGNTIYF.

The CDR3 DNA reads as TGCAGCGCCCGGGACTCCTTTCCCACAGATACGCAGTATTTT. Translated: CSARDSFPTDTQYF. This chain joins TRBV29-1 and TRBJ2-3, with a possible D match to TRBD2 (6 bases). The CDR3 extends over 14 amino acids. Germline values: CDR1 SQVTM, CDR2 ANQGSEA. V dropped 7 bases and J dropped 2 bases, with 16 bases sitting between them.

This clone has a single count. This chain links TRBV27 with TRBJ1-1, with 9 bases fitting TRBD1. Germline values: CDR1 MNHEY, CDR2 SMNVEV (reference sequence). This CDR3 is 13 amino acids long. J was trimmed by 10 bases and V by 2 bases; bases with no gene match: 5. The CDR3 region is CASSLRTGDRAFF. In DNA, the CDR3 is TGTGCCAGCAGTTTACGGACAGGGGATAGAGCTTTCTTT.

The chain is built from TRBV2 and TRBJ1-1, with D possibly matching TRBD1 (5 bases). The CDR3 consists of 13 residues. The germline gives CDR1 SNHLY, CDR2 FYNNEI. Trimming pared 10 bases from V and 5 bases from J, leaving 17 bases between. CDR3 loop: CAIIQEGRTEAFF. CDR3 nucleotide sequence: TGTGCCATTATACAGGAAGGTAGAACTGAAGCTTTCTTT.